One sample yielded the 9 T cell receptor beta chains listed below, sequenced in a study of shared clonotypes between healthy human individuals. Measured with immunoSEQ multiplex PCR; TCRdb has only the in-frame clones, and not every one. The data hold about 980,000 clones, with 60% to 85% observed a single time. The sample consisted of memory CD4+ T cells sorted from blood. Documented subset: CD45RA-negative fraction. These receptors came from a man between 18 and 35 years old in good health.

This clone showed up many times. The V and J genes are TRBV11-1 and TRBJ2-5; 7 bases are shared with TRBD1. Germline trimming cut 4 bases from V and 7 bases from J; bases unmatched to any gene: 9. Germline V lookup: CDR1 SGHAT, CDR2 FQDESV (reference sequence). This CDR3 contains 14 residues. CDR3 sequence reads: CASSSSGGPGTQYF. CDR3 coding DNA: TGTGCCAGCAGCTCATCAGGGGGACCAGGGACCCAGTACTTC.

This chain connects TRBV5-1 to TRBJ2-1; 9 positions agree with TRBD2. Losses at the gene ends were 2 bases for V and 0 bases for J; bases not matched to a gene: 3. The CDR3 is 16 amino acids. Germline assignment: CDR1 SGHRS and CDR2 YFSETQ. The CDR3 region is CASSFLAGSSYNEQFF. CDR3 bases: TGCGCCAGCAGCTTCCTAGCGGGGAGCTCCTACAATGAGCAGTTCTTC.

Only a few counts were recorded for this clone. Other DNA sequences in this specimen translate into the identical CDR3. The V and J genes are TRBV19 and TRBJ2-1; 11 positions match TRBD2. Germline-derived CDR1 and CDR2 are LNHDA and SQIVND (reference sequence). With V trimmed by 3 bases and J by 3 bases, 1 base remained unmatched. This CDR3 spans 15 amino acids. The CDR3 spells CASSIGTSGYNEQFF. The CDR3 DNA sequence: TGTGCCAGTAGTATCGGGACTAGCGGCTACAATGAGCAGTTCTTC. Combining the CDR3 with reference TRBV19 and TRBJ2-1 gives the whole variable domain DGGITQSPKYLFRKEGQNVTLSCEQNLNHDAMYWYRQDPGQGLRLIYYSQIVNDFQKGDIAEGYSVSREKKESFPLTVTSAQKNPTAFYLCASSIGTSGYNEQFFGPGTRLTVL.

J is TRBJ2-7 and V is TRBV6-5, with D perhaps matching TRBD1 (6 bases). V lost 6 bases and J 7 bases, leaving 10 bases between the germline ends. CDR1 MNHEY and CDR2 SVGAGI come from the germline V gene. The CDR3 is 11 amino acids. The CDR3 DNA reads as TGTGCCAGCAGCAGAAGGGGGGAGCAGTACTTC. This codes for CASSRRGEQYF.

CDR3 in DNA: TGTGCCAGTGGTCTTTCGCAGGCCAATGGGAATGGCTACACCTTC. Amino acids: CASGLSQANGNGYTF. The chain has TRBV19 and TRBJ1-2; D is ambiguous. Germline values: CDR1 LNHDA, CDR2 SQIVND (reference sequence). Trimming shortened V by 8 bases and J by 6 bases, and 22 bases separated the two germline ends. The CDR3 has 15 residues.

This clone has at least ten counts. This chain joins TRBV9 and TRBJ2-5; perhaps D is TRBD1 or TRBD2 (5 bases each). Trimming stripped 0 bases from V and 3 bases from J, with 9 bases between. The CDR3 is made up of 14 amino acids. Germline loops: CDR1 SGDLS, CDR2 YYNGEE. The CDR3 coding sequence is TGTGCCAGCAGCGTAGTCGGGGCGAAAGAGACCCAGTACTTC. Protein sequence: CASSVVGAKETQYF.

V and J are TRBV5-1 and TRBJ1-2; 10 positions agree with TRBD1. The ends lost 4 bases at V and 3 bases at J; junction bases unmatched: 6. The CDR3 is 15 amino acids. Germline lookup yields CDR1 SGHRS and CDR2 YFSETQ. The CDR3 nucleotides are TGCGCCAGCAGCCGGGAAGGGACAGGGGACTATGGCTACACCTTC. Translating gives CASSREGTGDYGYTF.

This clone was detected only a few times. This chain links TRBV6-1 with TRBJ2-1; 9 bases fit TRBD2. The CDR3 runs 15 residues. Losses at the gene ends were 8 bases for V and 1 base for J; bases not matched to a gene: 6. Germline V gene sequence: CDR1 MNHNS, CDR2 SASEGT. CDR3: CASSAGGLSYNEQFF. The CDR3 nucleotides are TGTGCCAGCTCTGCGGGGGGGCTGTCCTACAATGAGCAGTTCTTC.

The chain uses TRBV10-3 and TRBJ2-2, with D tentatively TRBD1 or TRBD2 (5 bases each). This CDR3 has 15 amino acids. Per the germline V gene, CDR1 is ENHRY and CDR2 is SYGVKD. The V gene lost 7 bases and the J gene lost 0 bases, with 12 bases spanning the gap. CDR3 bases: TGTGCCATCATAGCAGGGAGCACGAACACCGGGGAGCTGTTTTTT. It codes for CAIIAGSTNTGELFF.